The entry below gives a single T cell receptor (beta chain) sequence along with its context. Its specific antigen is unknown. No much larger clone is present one base from it, and per-base qualities are unavailable. Sequencing was performed on an Illumina NovaSeq 6000. cDNA libraries for TCRalpha and TCRbeta were prepared by 5'RACE using constant-segment primers, with sample barcodes and unique molecular identifiers added. Trizol reagent was used to extract RNA from every sample. Amplification of the libraries took two PCR steps, and the second step added a second sample barcode plus Illumina TruSeq adapters. Sequencing of the libraries was done on an Illumina NovaSeq, producing 2 x 150 bp paired-end reads. The original methods were these. With migec v1.2.7, reads were demultiplexed and then collapsed into UMI-guided consensus sequences. Using mixcr v2.1.11, UMI consensuses were aligned to TRA and TRB V and J templates and then assembled into clonotypes. Clonotypes were classified as expanded or contracted when called significant by both edgeR and NoisET, with noise models trained on biological replicates. For edgeR calls, the thresholds were a false discovery rate-adjusted p below 0.01 and a log2 fold-change of 1. As an exploratory analysis of dynamics, max-normalized trajectories of the 1000 most abundant clonotypes were examined with PCA combined with hierarchical clustering. Separately sequenced CD4+ and CD8+ repertoires were used to assign a CD4 or CD8 phenotype to each responding clone. TCRdb took the public reads, trimmed them with fastp at Q25, ran MiXCR for clone calling and kept in-frame beta chains. Entries are consolidated by CDR3 protein sequence, retaining the most common genes and DNA. These V and J calls are TCRdb output, not the study's own analysis. Here the sample has 140,000 to 150,000 distinct CDR3 sequences; about 23% occur a single time. The top ten hold approximately 25% of the sample.

The data were obtained in a study of T-cell memory formation after mild COVID-19 (dated by TCRdb to the early 2020s). With respect to the entire study: TCR sequence clusters from the two donors were found to be largely donor specific. T-cell clones expanding and contracting after mild COVID-19 in a couple of donors were tracked by longitudinal TCRalpha and TCRbeta repertoire sequencing. Two young, previously healthy adult volunteers made up the cohort, one male and one female. What the authors observed across the whole study: Some responding clones were detected in pre-infection memory, suggesting pre-existing cross-reactive memory T cells joined the SARS-CoV-2 response. Only two mild cases were covered in the study, and larger cohorts including severe cases with pre-infection samples were considered necessary. From day 15 to 85, contracting clones showed balanced CD4/CD8 phenotypes, whereas a second wave of clones that expanded from day 15 to 37 leaned towards CD4+. The second-wave clones that peaked on day 37 were not confirmed to be SARS-CoV-2 specific. Contracting CD4+ clones appeared mostly in the CM and EM memory subsets, whereas CD8+ clones were enriched in EMRA.

The germline V gene encodes CDR1 PRHDT and CDR2 FYEKMQ (reference sequence). Relative to germline, V is missing 5 bases and J is missing 0 bases, with 11 bases of the junction outside any gene match. The CDR3 runs 17 residues from the cysteine to the phenylalanine. The kept DNA is CDR3 alone, 51 bases in frame from the first base. PBMCs were isolated by Ficoll-Paque density gradient centrifugation. The rearranged chain carries TRBV13 and TRBJ2-7, and 9 junctional nucleotides match TRBD1. Sample: PBMCs or a T cell subset sorted from them (not recorded which). The source is an adult woman who had mild COVID-19 (a few samples of this study predate the infection). The sample titles of this study are shuffled in the database, so cell type and time point are left out; the donor was told from shared clones. The DNA reads TGTGCCAGCAGCCTACTCCGGGACAGGGTGGGCTCCTACGAGCAGTACTTC. Translated, it reads CASSLLRDRVGSYEQYF.